The 15 T cell receptor beta chains given below trace back to one sample, sequenced in a study of T cells in Graves' hyperthyroidism and ophthalmopathy. TCR beta CDR3 regions were amplified from RNA transcripts. When the TCR CDR3 underwent first-round RT-PCR, the HTBI primer set was used. MiXCR was run by TCRdb on the multiplex PCR reads, yielding one entry per CDR3 protein. The sample holds 20,000 to 30,000 distinct CDR3 sequences, roughly 45% seen once. The sequenced sample was blood. The receptor source for this set is a woman aged 25 to 39 with Graves' hyperthyroidism.

On this clonotype itself: The CDR3 carries no conserved terminal phenylalanine or tryptophan, so it likely arises from a read error. The V gene is TRBV20-1, the J gene TRBJ1-4, with D perhaps TRBD1 (6 bases). Germline V gene lookup returns CDR1 DFQATT and CDR2 SNEGSKA (reference sequence). This CDR3 is 15 amino acids long. The CDR3 sequence is CSARPRDKTNGKLFS. The CDR3 DNA follows: TGCAGTGCTAGGCCCCGGGACAAGACTAATGGAAAACTGTTTTCT.

The chain links TRBV24-1 to TRBJ2-1; weak D call: TRBD2 (6 bases). The CDR3 contains 15 residues. V lost 8 bases to trimming and J lost 7 bases, with 20 bases between them. Germline V gene lookup returns CDR1 KGHDR and CDR2 SFDVKD. The chain's CDR3 is CATTAEGLGDNEQFF. The CDR3 nucleotides are TGTGCCACCACGGCGGAGGGACTGGGAGATAATGAGCAGTTCTTC.

This clonotype was counted ten times or more. The chain links TRBV27 to TRBJ1-1; D is unclear. This CDR3 spans 13 amino acids. Germline lookup yields CDR1 MNHEY and CDR2 SMNVEV (reference sequence). V lost 3 bases to trimming and J lost 3 bases, with 8 bases between them. The CDR3 DNA follows: TGTGCCAGCAGTTTCGGTTGGGACACTGAAGCTTTCTTT. It specifies CASSFGWDTEAFF.

This clonotype was counted ten times or more. Given the absence of the conserved phenylalanine or tryptophan at the CDR3 end, a read error is likely. No DNA is shown, since the ends of the CDR3 on it are uncertain; the CDR3 is the one TCRdb lists. V and J are TRBV5-4 and TRBJ2-3; the table's TRBD1 call for D was not verified on the DNA. Including both end residues, the CDR3 is 12 amino acids long. Germline CDR1 reads SGHNT; CDR2 reads YYREEE (reference sequence). The CDR3 here is CASIHFQDRGEY.

This clonotype was found many times. The chain couples TRBV30 to TRBJ2-7; D not resolved. The V end was cut by 0 bases, the J end by 3 bases, with 15 bases between. Germline CDR1 and CDR2: GTSNPN and SVGIG (reference sequence). The length of the CDR3 is 15 residues. CDR3 amino acids: CAWSVHSPIFYEQYF. The CDR3 DNA sequence: TGTGCCTGGAGTGTCCACTCACCGATATTCTACGAGCAGTACTTC.

The sample holds one count of this clonotype. The V call is TRBV2, the J call TRBJ1-2; TRBD1 matches 9 bases. The CDR3 runs to 14 residues. J gave up 8 bases and V 4 bases, and 8 bases lay outside the gene matches. From germline, CDR1 is SNHLY and CDR2 FYNNEI. The CDR3 DNA sequence: TGTGCCAGCAGTGGGGACAGGGATATTTGGGGCTACACCTTC. This codes for CASSGDRDIWGYTF.

This clonotype appeared many times. The chain couples TRBV5-4 to TRBJ1-2; perhaps TRBD1 as D (5 bases). The V and J ends lost 0 bases and 5 bases respectively, with 8 bases between them. Per the germline V gene, CDR1 is SGHNT and CDR2 is YYREEE (reference sequence). The CDR3 sequence is 13 residues long. The CDR3 loop reads CASSLDRQYGYTF. The CDR3 coding sequence is TGTGCCAGCAGCTTGGACAGGCAGTATGGCTACACCTTC.

This clonotype was counted at least ten times. This chain connects TRBV12-1 to TRBJ2-2; TRBD2, the D gene given by the table, was not confirmed from the DNA. TRBV12-1 represents a pseudogene. The CDR3 loop spans 19 amino acids. CDR3 amino acids: CASSMGTLREERGRGELFF. The CDR3 region has the DNA TGTGCCAGCAGCATGGGGACGCTGAGAGAGGAGCGCGGGAGGGGGGAGCTGTTTTTT.

This clonotype is classed as medium-sized. This chain links TRBV10-3 with TRBJ2-7; the D is unclear. The CDR3 is made up of 15 amino acids. Trimming left V 3 bases short and J 5 bases short, with 17 bases between. The germline V gene has CDR1 ENHRY and CDR2 SYGVKD. The CDR3 coding sequence is TGTGCCATCAGTGATAGAGGATCGTCGTTGGACGAGCAGTACTTC. Translated, it gives CAISDRGSSLDEQYF.

This sequence joins TRBV20-1 and TRBJ1-4; D gene unclear. Trimming shortened V by 6 bases and J by 1 base, and 12 bases separated the two germline ends. CDR1 is DFQATT, CDR2 SNEGSKA, per germline (reference sequence). The CDR3 totals 14 residues. In DNA form, the CDR3 reads TGCAGTGCCCCCCGTGGCGGAACTAATGAAAAACTGTTTTTT. Translated, it gives CSAPRGGTNEKLFF.

By share, this clonotype ranks as medium-sized. The chain links TRBV9 to TRBJ1-3; D remains unclear. This CDR3 contains 13 residues. Germline CDR1 and CDR2: SGDLS and YYNGEE. V was cut by 0 bases and J by 0 bases, with 1 base left in between. CDR3 loop: CASSVASGNTIYF. DNA for the CDR3: TGTGCCAGCAGCGTAGCCTCTGGAAACACCATATATTTT.

This clonotype is classed as medium-sized (0.01 to 0.1%). This chain uses TRBV2 with TRBJ1-5; tentatively, D is TRBD1 (6 bases). This CDR3 has 15 amino acids. Germline loops: CDR1 SNHLY, CDR2 FYNNEI. Trimming cost V 4 bases and J 4 bases, with 14 bases left between them. CDR3 sequence: CASSGTVNRNQPQHF. CDR3 bases: TGTGCCAGCAGTGGGACAGTGAATAGGAATCAGCCCCAGCATTTT.

This clonotype was detected ten times or more. The rearrangement links TRBV19 to TRBJ1-2, with no clear D. The CDR3 length is 13 residues. Trimming took 3 bases from V and 4 from J, leaving 9 bases between them. Germline V lookup: CDR1 LNHDA, CDR2 SQIVND (reference sequence). Here the CDR3 reads CASSMSRLYGYTF. Here the CDR3 DNA reads TGTGCCAGTAGTATGTCACGGCTCTATGGCTACACCTTC. The complete variable domain, with remaining parts taken from reference TRBV19 and TRBJ1-2, reads DGGITQSPKYLFRKEGQNVTLSCEQNLNHDAMYWYRQDPGQGLRLIYYSQIVNDFQKGDIAEGYSVSREKKESFPLTVTSAQKNPTAFYLCASSMSRLYGYTFGSGTRLTVV.

The J gene is TRBJ1-2, the V gene TRBV19; 9 bases line up with TRBD1. The CDR3 extends over 15 amino acids. Germline V gives CDR1 LNHDA, CDR2 SQIVND (reference sequence). J was trimmed by 1 base and V by 2 bases; bases with no gene match: 2. CDR3 loop: CASSIRDRVNYGYTF. The CDR3 bases are TGTGCCAGTAGTATACGGGACAGGGTTAACTATGGCTACACCTTC.

The chain employs TRBV7-8 and TRBJ2-6; no reliable D call. There are 9 residues in the CDR3. Trimming stripped 4 bases from V and 16 bases from J, with 5 bases between. CDR1 SGHVS and CDR2 FQNEAQ come from the germline V gene. The CDR3 nucleotides read TGTGCCAGCAGCTCCACTCTGACTTTC. Protein product: CASSSTLTF.